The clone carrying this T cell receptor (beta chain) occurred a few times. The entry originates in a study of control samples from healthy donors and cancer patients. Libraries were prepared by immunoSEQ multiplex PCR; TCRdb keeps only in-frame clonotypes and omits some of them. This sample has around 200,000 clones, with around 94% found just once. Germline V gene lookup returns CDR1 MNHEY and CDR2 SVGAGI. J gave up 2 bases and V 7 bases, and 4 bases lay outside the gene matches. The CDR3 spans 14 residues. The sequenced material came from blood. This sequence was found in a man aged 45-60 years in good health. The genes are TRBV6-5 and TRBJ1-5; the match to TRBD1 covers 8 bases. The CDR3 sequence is CASKDRVGNQPQHF. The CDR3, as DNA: TGTGCCAGCAAGGACAGGGTGGGCAATCAGCCCCAGCATTTT.